This T cell receptor beta chain was documented in a study of human T cells and chemical hapten exposure. Study-level information: The patients, most of them female, presented with alopecia areata, totalis or universalis.

As to time point: pre-sensitization, week 0. Indicated treatment: therapeutic diphenylcyclopropenone sensitization with weekly scalp DPC. Researchers extracted total RNA from unfractionated whole blood. Study results and limitations: TCRs whose frequency exceeded 1 in 1000 remained the same following DPC sensitization.

What the library attached to individual cDNA molecules were unique molecular identifiers. One entry per CDR3 protein, called by TCRdb with MiXCR from the RACE reads. The repertoire holds 33,000 or so distinct CDR3 sequences, with more than 10% as singletons. This clonotype was picked up many times. The antigen is undetermined. Trimming took 5 bases from V and 2 from J, leaving 16 bases between them. CDR1 and CDR2 from the germline V gene are SGHTA and FQGNSA. The CDR3 contains 16 residues. V and J are TRBV7-2 and TRBJ1-5, with D possibly TRBD1 on 5 matching bases. The starting material was whole blood, obtained in connection with sensitization to the hapten diphenylcyclopropenone (DPC). This receptor was obtained from a woman aged 35 to 49 with alopecia areata. Some clones in this sample may be carry-over from other donors' samples. CDR3 bases: TGTGCCAGCAGCCCCCGGGGCCCAGGCGGCAATCAGCCCCAGCATTTT. It yields the protein CASSPRGPGGNQPQHF. Drawing the rest from reference TRBV7-2 and TRBJ1-5, the complete variable domain is GAGVSQSPSNKVTEKGKDVELRCDPISGHTALYWYRQSLGQGLEFLIYFQGNSAPDKSGLPSDRFSAERTGGSVSTLTIQRTQQEDSAVYLCASSPRGPGGNQPQHFGDGTRLSIL.